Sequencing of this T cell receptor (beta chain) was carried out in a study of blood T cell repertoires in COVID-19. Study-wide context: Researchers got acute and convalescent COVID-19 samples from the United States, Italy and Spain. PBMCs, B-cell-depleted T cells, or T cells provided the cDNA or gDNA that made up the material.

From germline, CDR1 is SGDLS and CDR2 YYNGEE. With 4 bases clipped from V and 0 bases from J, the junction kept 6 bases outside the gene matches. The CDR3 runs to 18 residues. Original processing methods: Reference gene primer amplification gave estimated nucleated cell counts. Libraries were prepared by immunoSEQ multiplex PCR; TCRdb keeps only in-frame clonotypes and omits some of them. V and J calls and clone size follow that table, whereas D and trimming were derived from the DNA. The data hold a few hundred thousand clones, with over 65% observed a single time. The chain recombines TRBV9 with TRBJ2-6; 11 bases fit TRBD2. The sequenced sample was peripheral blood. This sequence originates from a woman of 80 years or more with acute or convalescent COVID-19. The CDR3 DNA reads TGTGCCAGCAGCAAAGGACTAGCGGGTCACTCTGGGGCCAACGTCCTGACTTTC. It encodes CASSKGLAGHSGANVLTF.